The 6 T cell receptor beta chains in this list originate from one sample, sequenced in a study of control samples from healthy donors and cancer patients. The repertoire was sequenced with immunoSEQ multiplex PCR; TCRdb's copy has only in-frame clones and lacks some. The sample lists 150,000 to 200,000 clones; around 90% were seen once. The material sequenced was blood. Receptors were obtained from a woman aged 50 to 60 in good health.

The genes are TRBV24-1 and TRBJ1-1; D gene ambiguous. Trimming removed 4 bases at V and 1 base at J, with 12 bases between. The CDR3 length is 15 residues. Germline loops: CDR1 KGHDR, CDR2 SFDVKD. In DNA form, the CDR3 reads TGTGCCACCAGTGACCGCAAAACGGGGAACACTGAAGCTTTCTTT. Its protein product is CATSDRKTGNTEAFF.

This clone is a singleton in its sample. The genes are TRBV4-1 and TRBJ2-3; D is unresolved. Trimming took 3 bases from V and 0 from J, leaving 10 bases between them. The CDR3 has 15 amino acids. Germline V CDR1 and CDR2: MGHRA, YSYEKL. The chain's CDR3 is CASSHSGQSTDTQYF. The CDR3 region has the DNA TGCGCCAGCAGCCATTCTGGCCAGAGCACAGATACGCAGTATTTT.

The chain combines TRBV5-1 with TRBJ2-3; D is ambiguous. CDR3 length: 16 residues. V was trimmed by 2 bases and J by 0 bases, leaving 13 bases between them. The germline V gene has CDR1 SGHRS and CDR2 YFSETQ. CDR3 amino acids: CASSFLKSLSTDTQYF. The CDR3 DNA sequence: TGCGCCAGCAGCTTCTTGAAGTCCCTTAGCACAGATACGCAGTATTTT. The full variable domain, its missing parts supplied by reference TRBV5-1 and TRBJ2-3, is KAGVTQTPRYLIKTRGQQVTLSCSPISGHRSVSWYQQTPGQGLQFLFEYFSETQRNKGNFPGRFSGRQFSNSRSEMNVSTLELGDSALYLCASSFLKSLSTDTQYFGPGTRLTVL.

The CDR3, as DNA: TGCGCCAGCAGCCAAGAAGGTCCGGACCCCTCTGGAAACACCATATATTTT. This gives the protein CASSQEGPDPSGNTIYF. The J gene is TRBJ1-3, the V gene TRBV4-3; D is unclear. Germline CDR1 LGHNA, CDR2 YSLEER. V was pared by 0 bases and J by 0 bases, with 12 bases between. The CDR3 sequence is 17 residues long.

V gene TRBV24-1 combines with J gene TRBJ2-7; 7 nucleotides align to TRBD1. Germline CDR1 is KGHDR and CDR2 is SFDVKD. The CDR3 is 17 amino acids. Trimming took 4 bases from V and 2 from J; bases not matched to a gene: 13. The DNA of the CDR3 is TGTGCCACCAGTGAGCGCCCGGGACAGTTCTTTCCCTACGAGCAGTACTTC. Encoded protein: CATSERPGQFFPYEQYF.

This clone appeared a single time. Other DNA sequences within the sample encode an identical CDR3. For the CDR3, the DNA is TGTGCCAGCAGCTCCTTAGGGGGGAACACTGAAGCTTTCTTT. It specifies CASSSLGGNTEAFF. This chain uses TRBV7-3 with TRBJ1-1; a weak D match, TRBD1 (6 bases). Per germline, CDR1 SGHTA and CDR2 FQGTGA. The CDR3 has 14 amino acids. The V gene lost 4 bases and the J gene lost 1 base, with 10 bases spanning the gap. The whole variable domain, filled in from reference TRBV7-3 and TRBJ1-1, reads GAGVSQTPSNKVTEKGKYVELRCDPISGHTALYWYRQSLGQGPEFLIYFQGTGAADDSGLPNDRFFAVRPEGSVSTLKIQRTERGDSAVYLCASSSLGGNTEAFFGQGTRLTVV.